These T cell receptor beta chains were read from a single sample in a study of T cell repertoires in aging, cancer and after chemotherapy. A single record per CDR3 protein comes from TCRdb applying MiXCR to the multiplex PCR reads. The sample has some 4,000 distinct CDR3 sequences; approximately 26% are singletons. Material for sequencing was blood. The receptors come from a human donor with a blood cancer. Both conserved end residues are part of each CDR3. D genes are given only for firm matches. A clone size is listed for some rows: how often the clone was seen (once, few, many), or a class if it is expanded.

clone_size | j_call | v_call | d_call | cdr3_nt | cdr3_aa
medium-sized | TRBJ1-3 | TRBV7-9 | NA | TGTGCCAGCAGCGCAGATTCGGGGAGCTCTGGAAACACCATATATTTT | CASSADSGSSGNTIYF
once | TRBJ1-2 | TRBV28 | NA | TGTGCCAGCAGTTTAGTGCAGGGTGGTGGCTATGGCTACACCTTC | CASSLVQGGGYGYTF
NA | TRBJ2-7 | TRBV14 | TRBD2 | TGTGCCAGCAGCCCTCTTGGGACTAGCGGGTCCTACGAGCAGTACTTC | CASSPLGTSGSYEQYF
NA | TRBJ1-4 | TRBV7-6 | NA | TGTGCCAGCAGTTCCCCGGGACAACGTGGTGAAAAACTGTTTTTT | CASSSPGQRGEKLFF
NA | TRBJ1-2 | TRBV19 | NA | TGTGCCAGTAGTATGAATGAAGAGGGCGGCCATGGCTACACCTTC | CASSMNEEGGHGYTF
medium-sized | TRBJ2-5 | TRBV30 | TRBD1 | TGTGCCTGGAGTTCAGGGGGCTACGAGACCCAGTACTTC | CAWSSGGYETQYF
medium-sized | TRBJ2-3 | TRBV19 | TRBD2 | TGTGCCAGTAGGCGGGAGGCAGATACGCAGTATTTT | CASRREADTQYF
few | TRBJ2-1 | TRBV7-6 | NA | TGTGCCAGCAGCTTAGAACGCGGAGAGACCTTATACAATGAGCAGTTCTTC | CASSLERGETLYNEQFF
NA | TRBJ1-6 | TRBV20-1 | NA | TGCAGTGCTCGATCGATACAGGGAAATTCACCCCTCCACTTT | CSARSIQGNSPLHF
few | TRBJ2-1 | TRBV7-9 | NA | TGTGCCAGCAGCTTAAACAGGGATTACTACAATGAGCAGTTCTTC | CASSLNRDYYNEQFF
medium-sized | TRBJ2-2 | TRBV6-5 | TRBD2 | TGTGCCAGCAGTTACTCTCCAGCGGGAGGAACCGGGGAGCTGTTTTTT | CASSYSPAGGTGELFF
few | TRBJ2-7 | TRBV5-4 | NA | TGTGCCAGCAGCCCCAAATCAGGGGGGCGAGTCTACGAGCAGTACTTC | CASSPKSGGRVYEQYF
NA | TRBJ2-5 | TRBV24-1 | TRBD1 | TGTGCCACCAGTGATGGGGACAGGGTAATGGGAGAGACCCAGTACTTC | CATSDGDRVMGETQYF
few | TRBJ2-1 | TRBV14 | TRBD2 | TGTGCCAGCAGCCAAGGGGCGGGAGGGCCGTGGAATGAGCAGTTCTTC | CASSQGAGGPWNEQFF
few | TRBJ2-3 | TRBV5-1 | TRBD2 | TGCGCCAGCAGTTCGCGACTAGCGGGAGGCACAGATACGCAGTATTTT | CASSSRLAGGTDTQYF
few | TRBJ2-5 | TRBV7-6 | NA | TGTGCCAGCAGCTTATCCCCCCGCCAGGGGACCCAGTACTTC | CASSLSPRQGTQYF
medium-sized | TRBJ2-7 | TRBV11-2 | NA | TGTGCCAGCAGCTTATCTAGCCAAACCTACGAGCAGTACTTC | CASSLSSQTYEQYF
NA | TRBJ2-2 | TRBV7-3 | TRBD2 | TGTGCCAGCAGCTTACGGGAGGGGTCGGGGGAGCTGTTTTTT | CASSLREGSGELFF
medium-sized | TRBJ2-1 | TRBV19 | NA | TGTGCCAGTAGCCGCCGTGAGACTACCAATGAGCAGTTCTTC | CASSRRETTNEQFF
NA | TRBJ2-5 | TRBV28 | TRBD2 | TGTGCCAGCAGTACCCGGACTAGCGGGGGAATGGAGACCCAGTACTTC | CASSTRTSGGMETQYF
NA | TRBJ2-3 | TRBV18 | NA | TGTGCCACTCCAGCGGGCAACACAGATACGCAGTATTTT | CATPAGNTDTQYF
NA | TRBJ1-2 | TRBV21-1 | NA | TGTGCCAGCAGCGTCCGGGCCCTCTATGGCTACACCTTC | CASSVRALYGYTF
medium-sized | TRBJ2-1 | TRBV5-4 | NA | TGTGCCAGCAGCTGGACCGGGGCATACAATGAGCAGTTCTTC | CASSWTGAYNEQFF
few | TRBJ2-2 | TRBV27 | NA | TGTGCCAGCAGGGGTATGGGGCCAGGCGGAAACACCGGGGAGCTGTTTTTT | CASRGMGPGGNTGELFF
NA | TRBJ1-5 | TRBV20-1 | NA | TGCAGTGCTAGAGATAGCCCCTATCAGCCCCAGCATTTT | CSARDSPYQPQHF
large | TRBJ2-1 | TRBV7-6 | NA | TGTGCCAGCAGCGGACAAGGGGACAATGAGCAGTTCTTC | CASSGQGDNEQFF
NA | TRBJ2-5 | TRBV6-1 | TRBD2 | TGTGCCAGCAGTTCGACTAGCGGCCAAGAGACCCAGTACTTC | CASSSTSGQETQYF
NA | TRBJ2-4 | TRBV13 | TRBD1 | TGTGCCAGCAGCCCCCTCGGGACAGGTGAAGCCAAAAACATTCAGTACTTC | CASSPLGTGEAKNIQYF
medium-sized | TRBJ2-3 | TRBV27 | NA | TGTGCCAGCAGTTTATCGCTCCCTAGCGTTAGCACAGATACGCAGTATTTT | CASSLSLPSVSTDTQYF
few | TRBJ1-1 | TRBV7-9 | NA | TGTGCCAGCAGGGATACGAACACTGAAGCTTTCTTT | CASRDTNTEAFF
NA | TRBJ2-7 | TRBV5-4 | TRBD2 | TGTGCCAGCAGCCCCGGACTAGCGGGAGGGTCCTACGAGCAGTACTTC | CASSPGLAGGSYEQYF
NA | TRBJ1-1 | TRBV24-1 | NA | TGTGCCACCAGTGACCTGCTGGGTGAAGCTTTCTTT | CATSDLLGEAFF
few | TRBJ1-2 | TRBV19 | NA | TGTGCCAGTAGGTCAGGGTATGGCTACACCTTC | CASRSGYGYTF
few | TRBJ2-7 | TRBV6-2/TRBV6-3 | NA | TGTGCCAGCAGGGGGACGCAGGGAACCTACGAGCAGTACTTC | CASRGTQGTYEQYF
NA | TRBJ2-1 | TRBV20-1 | NA | TGCAGTGCTAGGGGGCCCACGAGCTCCTACAATGAGCAGTTCTTC | CSARGPTSSYNEQFF
few | TRBJ2-5 | TRBV5-6 | NA | TGTGCCAGCAGCTATGGACAGACCCTACAAGAGACCCAGTACTTC | CASSYGQTLQETQYF
medium-sized | TRBJ1-2 | TRBV15 | TRBD1 | TGTGCCACCAGCCCTACCGGACAGGGAGATGGCTACACCTTC | CATSPTGQGDGYTF
NA | TRBJ2-5 | TRBV5-1 | NA | TGCGCCAGCAGCTGGACAGCCGGGGTGGAGACCCAGTACTTC | CASSWTAGVETQYF
few | TRBJ2-7 | TRBV5-4 | NA | TGTGCCAGCAGCTCCCAGGGTAGTTGGGGTTACGAGCAGTACTTC | CASSSQGSWGYEQYF
few | TRBJ1-2 | TRBV6-2/TRBV6-3 | NA | TGTGCCAGCAGTTCCCGAGCGGGGATCTATGGCTACACCTTC | CASSSRAGIYGYTF
NA | TRBJ2-1 | TRBV28 | TRBD2 | TGTGCCAGCAGGGGCGGGAGCCGAAGTGAGCAGTTCTTC | CASRGGSRSEQFF
medium-sized | TRBJ2-5 | TRBV6-6 | NA | TGTGCCAGCAGCCCGAATTTGGTGGGGGCGCCCCGGGAGACCCAGTACTTC | CASSPNLVGAPRETQYF
NA | TRBJ1-4 | TRBV28 | NA | TGTGCCAGCAGTTTGCATGAAAAACTGTTTTTT | CASSLHEKLFF
medium-sized | TRBJ2-6 | TRBV19 | NA | TGTGCCAGTAGTCCGGACTCTGGGGCCAACGTCCTGACTTTC | CASSPDSGANVLTF
NA | TRBJ2-7 | TRBV29-1 | NA | TGCAGCGTGAGACATGGGGGGTCGCACGAGCAGTACTTC | CSVRHGGSHEQYF
NA | TRBJ1-1 | TRBV7-9 | TRBD1 | TGTGCCAGCAGCCGAACAGGGGTTTCGTGGAGCACTGAAGCTTTCTTT | CASSRTGVSWSTEAFF
few | TRBJ2-6 | TRBV5-1 | NA | TGCGCCAGCAAGGAGGGAAACTCTGGGGCCAACGTCCTGACTTTC | CASKEGNSGANVLTF
few | TRBJ2-7 | TRBV18 | TRBD1 | TGTGCCAGCTCACCATTGACAGGGGTTCCAACCTACGAGCAGTACTTC | CASSPLTGVPTYEQYF
medium-sized | TRBJ1-2 | TRBV29-1 | NA | TGCAGCGTTCCCTTAGCTAACTATGGCTACACCTTC | CSVPLANYGYTF
medium-sized | TRBJ2-7 | TRBV29-1 | NA | TGCAGCGTGGTCCCAGGGACGGTCTACGAGCAGTACTTC | CSVVPGTVYEQYF
few | TRBJ2-3 | TRBV6-1 | TRBD2 | TGTGCCAGCAGCGGACTAGGAGATACGCAGTATTTT | CASSGLGDTQYF
NA | TRBJ1-4 | TRBV5-1 | TRBD1 | TGCGCCAGCAGCGGAGCCAGGGGGAATGAAAAACTGTTTTTT | CASSGARGNEKLFF
NA | TRBJ2-1 | TRBV25-1 | TRBD2 | TGTGCCAGCAGTGAATTCCGAATAGCGGGGGGCTACAATGAGCAGTTCTTC | CASSEFRIAGGYNEQFF
NA | TRBJ1-6 | TRBV12-3/TRBV12-4 | NA | TGTGCCAGCAGCCCTCTCCGACCCGGGAATTCACCCCTCCACTTT | CASSPLRPGNSPLHF
medium-sized | TRBJ2-3 | TRBV6-2/TRBV6-3 | TRBD2 | TGTGCCAGCAGTCGGGGACTAGCGGGAGGGAGTAGGACAGATACGCAGTATTTT | CASSRGLAGGSRTDTQYF
few | TRBJ1-4 | TRBV28 | NA | TGTGCCAGCTGTATTAGGTTTAATGAAAAACTGTTTTTT | CASCIRFNEKLFF
few | TRBJ1-5 | TRBV20-1 | NA | TGCAGTGCTAGCGCCTGGGCTAATCAGCCCCAGCATTTT | CSASAWANQPQHF
NA | TRBJ2-3 | TRBV19 | NA | TGTGCCAGGGGGTATACGCAGTATTTT | CARGYTQYF
medium-sized | TRBJ2-1 | TRBV29-1 | TRBD2 | TGCAGCGCCCCAATTAGCGGGAGGGCGAGCAATGAGCAGTTCTTC | CSAPISGRASNEQFF
NA | TRBJ2-4 | TRBV6-6 | TRBD2 | TGTGCCAGCAGTTACTCTCCTAGCGGTAAAAACATTCAGTACTTC | CASSYSPSGKNIQYF